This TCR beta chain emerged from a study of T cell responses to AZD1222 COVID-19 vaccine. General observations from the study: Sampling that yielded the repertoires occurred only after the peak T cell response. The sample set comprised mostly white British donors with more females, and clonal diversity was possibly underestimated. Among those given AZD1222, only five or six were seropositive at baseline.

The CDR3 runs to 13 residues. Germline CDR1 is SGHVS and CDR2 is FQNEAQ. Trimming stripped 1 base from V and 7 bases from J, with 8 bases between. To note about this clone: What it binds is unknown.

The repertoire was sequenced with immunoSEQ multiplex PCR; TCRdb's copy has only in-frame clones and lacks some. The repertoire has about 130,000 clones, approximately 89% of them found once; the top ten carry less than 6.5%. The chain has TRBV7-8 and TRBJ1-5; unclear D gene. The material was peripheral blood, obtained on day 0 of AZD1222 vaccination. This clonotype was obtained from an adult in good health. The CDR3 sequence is CASSLDRTQPQHF. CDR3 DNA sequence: TGTGCCAGCAGCTTAGACAGAACCCAGCCCCAGCATTTT.